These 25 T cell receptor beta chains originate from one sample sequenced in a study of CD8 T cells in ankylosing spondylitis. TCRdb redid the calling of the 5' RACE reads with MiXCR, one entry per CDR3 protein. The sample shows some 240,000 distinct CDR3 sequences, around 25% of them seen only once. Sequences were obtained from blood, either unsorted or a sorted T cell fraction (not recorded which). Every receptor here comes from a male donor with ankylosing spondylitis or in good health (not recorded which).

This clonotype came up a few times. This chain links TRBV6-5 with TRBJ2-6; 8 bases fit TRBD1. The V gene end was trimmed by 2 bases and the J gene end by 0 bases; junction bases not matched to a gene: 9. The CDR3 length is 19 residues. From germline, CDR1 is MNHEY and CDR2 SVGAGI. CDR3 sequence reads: CASSYPRQGKASGANVLTF. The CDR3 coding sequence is TGTGCCAGCAGTTACCCCCGACAGGGGAAGGCCTCTGGGGCCAACGTCCTGACTTTC.

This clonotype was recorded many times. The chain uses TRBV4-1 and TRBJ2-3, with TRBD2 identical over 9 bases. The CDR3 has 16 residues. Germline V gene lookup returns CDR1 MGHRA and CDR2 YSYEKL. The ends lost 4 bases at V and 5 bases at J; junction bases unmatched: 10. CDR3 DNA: TGCGCCAGCAGCCCGAACGGAGCGGGGGGCGGAGATACGCAGTATTTT. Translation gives CASSPNGAGGGDTQYF.

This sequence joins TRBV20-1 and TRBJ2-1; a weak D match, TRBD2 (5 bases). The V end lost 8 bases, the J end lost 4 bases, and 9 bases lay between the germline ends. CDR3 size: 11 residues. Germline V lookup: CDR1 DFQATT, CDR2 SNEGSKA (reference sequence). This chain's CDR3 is CSFRGYNEQFF. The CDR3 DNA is TGCAGTTTCCGGGGATACAATGAGCAGTTCTTC.

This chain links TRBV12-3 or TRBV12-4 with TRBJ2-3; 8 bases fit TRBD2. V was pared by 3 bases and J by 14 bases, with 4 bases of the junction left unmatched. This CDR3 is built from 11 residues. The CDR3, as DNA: TGTGCCAGCAGTTTCGGGACTAGGGTGTATTTT. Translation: CASSFGTRVYF.

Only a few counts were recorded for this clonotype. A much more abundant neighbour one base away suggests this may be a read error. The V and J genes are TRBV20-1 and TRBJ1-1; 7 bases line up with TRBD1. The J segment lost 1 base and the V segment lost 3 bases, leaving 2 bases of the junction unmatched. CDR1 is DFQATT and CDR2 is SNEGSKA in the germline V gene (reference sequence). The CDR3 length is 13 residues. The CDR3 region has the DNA TGCAGTGCTAGTTGGACAGGGAACACTGAAGCTTTCTTT. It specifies CSASWTGNTEAFF.

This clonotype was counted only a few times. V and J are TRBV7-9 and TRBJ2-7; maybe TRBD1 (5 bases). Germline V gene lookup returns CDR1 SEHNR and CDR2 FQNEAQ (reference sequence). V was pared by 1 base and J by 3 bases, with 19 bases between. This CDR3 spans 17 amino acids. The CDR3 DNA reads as TGTGCCAGCAGCTTAGTTTCCATCGGACACAAAAACTACGAGCAGTACTTC. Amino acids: CASSLVSIGHKNYEQYF. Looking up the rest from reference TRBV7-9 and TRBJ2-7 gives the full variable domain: DTGVSQNPRHKITKRGQNVTFRCDPISEHNRLYWYRQTLGQGPEFLTYFQNEAQLEKSRLLSDRFSAERPKGSFSTLEIQRTEQGDSAMYLCASSLVSIGHKNYEQYFGPGTRLTVT.

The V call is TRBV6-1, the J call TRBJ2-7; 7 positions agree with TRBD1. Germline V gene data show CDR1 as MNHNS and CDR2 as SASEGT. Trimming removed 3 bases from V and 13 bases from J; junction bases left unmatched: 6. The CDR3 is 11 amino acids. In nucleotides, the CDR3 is TGTGCCAGCAGTGAGGGGACAGCCTCCTACTTC. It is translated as CASSEGTASYF.

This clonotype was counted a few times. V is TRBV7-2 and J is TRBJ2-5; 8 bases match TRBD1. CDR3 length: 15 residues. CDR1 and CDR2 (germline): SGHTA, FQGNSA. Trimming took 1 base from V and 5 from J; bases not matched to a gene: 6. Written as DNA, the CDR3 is TGTGCCAGCAGCTTAGGTGGCAGGGGGCGCGAGACCCAGTACTTC. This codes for CASSLGGRGRETQYF.

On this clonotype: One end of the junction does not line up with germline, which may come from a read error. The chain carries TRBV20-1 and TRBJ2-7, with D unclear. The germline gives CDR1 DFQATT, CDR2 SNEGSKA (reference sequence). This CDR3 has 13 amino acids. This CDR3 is CSAGRINSDEQYF. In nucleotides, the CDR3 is TGCAGTGCGGGCAGGATTAACTCCGACGAGCAGTACTTC.

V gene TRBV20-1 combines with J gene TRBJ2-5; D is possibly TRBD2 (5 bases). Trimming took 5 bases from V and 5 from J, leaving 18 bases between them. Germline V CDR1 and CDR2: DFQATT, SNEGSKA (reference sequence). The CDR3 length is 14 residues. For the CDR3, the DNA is TGCAGTGCTGACTACCCCGACGACGAGGAGACCCAGTACTTC. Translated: CSADYPDDEETQYF.

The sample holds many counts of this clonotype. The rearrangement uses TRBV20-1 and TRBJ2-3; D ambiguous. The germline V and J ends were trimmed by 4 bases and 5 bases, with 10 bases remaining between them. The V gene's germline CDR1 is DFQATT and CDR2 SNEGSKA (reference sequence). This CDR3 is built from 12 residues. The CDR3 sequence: CSANLLGDTQYF. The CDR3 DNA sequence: TGCAGTGCTAACCTTCTGGGAGATACGCAGTATTTT.

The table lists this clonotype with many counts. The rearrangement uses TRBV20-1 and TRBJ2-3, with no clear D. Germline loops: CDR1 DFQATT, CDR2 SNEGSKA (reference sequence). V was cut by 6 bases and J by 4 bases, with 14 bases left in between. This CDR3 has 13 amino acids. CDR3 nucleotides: TGCAGTGCCAATCTGGCAGGAGCAGATACGCAGTATTTT. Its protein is CSANLAGADTQYF.

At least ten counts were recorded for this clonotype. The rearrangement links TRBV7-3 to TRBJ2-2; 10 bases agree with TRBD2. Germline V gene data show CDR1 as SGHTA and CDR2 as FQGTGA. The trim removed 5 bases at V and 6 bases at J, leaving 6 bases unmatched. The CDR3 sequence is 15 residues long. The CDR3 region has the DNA TGTGCCAGCAGCCTTCAGCGGGGGGGCCCCGGGGAGCTGTTTTTT. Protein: CASSLQRGGPGELFF.

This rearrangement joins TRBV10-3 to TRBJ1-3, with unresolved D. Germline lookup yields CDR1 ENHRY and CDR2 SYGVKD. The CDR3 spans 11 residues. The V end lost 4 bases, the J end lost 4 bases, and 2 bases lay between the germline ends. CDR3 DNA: TGTGCCATCAGTGCGGGAAACACCATATATTTT. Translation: CAISAGNTIYF.

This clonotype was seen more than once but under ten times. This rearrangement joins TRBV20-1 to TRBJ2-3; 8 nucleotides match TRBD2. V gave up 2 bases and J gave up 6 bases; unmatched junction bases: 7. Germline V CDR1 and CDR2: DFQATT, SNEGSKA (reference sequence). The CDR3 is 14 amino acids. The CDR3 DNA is TGCAGTGCTAGACGGCCTAGCGGGTCCGATACGCAGTATTTT. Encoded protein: CSARRPSGSDTQYF.

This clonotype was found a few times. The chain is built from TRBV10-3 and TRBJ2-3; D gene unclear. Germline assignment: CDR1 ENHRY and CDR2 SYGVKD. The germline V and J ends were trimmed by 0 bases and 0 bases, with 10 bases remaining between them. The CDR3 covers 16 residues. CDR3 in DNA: TGTGCCATCAGTGAGTCTACGACACCCAGCACAGATACGCAGTATTTT. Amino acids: CAISESTTPSTDTQYF.

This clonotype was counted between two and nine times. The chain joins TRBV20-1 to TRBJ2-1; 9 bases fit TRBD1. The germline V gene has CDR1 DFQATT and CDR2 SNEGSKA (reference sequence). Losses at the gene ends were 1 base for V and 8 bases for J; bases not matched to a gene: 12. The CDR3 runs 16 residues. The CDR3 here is CSARGPRDRAQYEQFF. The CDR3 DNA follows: TGCAGTGCTAGAGGGCCCCGGGACAGGGCACAATATGAGCAGTTCTTC.

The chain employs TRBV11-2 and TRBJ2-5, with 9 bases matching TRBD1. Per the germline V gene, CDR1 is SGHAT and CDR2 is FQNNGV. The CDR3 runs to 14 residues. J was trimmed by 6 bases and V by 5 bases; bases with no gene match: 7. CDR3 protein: CASSPDRGGKTQYF. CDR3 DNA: TGTGCCAGCAGCCCGGACAGGGGAGGCAAGACCCAGTACTTC.

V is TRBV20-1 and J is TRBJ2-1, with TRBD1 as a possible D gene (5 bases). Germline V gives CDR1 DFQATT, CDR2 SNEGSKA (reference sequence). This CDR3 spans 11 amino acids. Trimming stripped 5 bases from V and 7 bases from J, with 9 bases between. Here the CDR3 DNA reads TGCAGTGCTGGGAAGGGGAATGAGCAGTTCTTC. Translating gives CSAGKGNEQFF.

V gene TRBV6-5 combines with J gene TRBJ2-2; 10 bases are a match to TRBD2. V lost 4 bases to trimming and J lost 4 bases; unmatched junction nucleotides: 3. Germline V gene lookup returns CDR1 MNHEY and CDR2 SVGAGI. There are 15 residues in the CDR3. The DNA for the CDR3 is TGTGCCAGCAGTTCCGGGACTAGCGCCACCGGGGAGCTGTTTTTT. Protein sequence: CASSSGTSATGELFF.

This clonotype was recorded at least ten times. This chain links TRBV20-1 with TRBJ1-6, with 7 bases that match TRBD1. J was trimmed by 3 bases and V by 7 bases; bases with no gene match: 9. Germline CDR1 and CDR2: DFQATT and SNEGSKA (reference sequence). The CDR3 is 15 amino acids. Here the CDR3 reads CSGRDSSSYNSPLHF. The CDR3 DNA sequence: TGCAGTGGCAGGGACAGCTCCAGCTATAATTCACCCCTCCACTTT.

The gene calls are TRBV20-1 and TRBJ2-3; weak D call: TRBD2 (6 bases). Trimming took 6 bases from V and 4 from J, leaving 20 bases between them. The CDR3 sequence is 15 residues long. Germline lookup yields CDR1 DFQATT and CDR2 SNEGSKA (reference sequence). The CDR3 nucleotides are TGCAGTGCCACTTCGGGGGACTTGGGCCCAGATACGCAGTATTTT. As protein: CSATSGDLGPDTQYF.

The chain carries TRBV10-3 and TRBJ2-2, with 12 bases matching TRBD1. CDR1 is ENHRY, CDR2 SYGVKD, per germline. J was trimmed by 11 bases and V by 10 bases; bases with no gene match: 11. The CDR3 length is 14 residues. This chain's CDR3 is CATQPRGTGGELFF. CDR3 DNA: TGTGCCACCCAGCCGCGGGGGACAGGGGGCGAGCTGTTTTTT.

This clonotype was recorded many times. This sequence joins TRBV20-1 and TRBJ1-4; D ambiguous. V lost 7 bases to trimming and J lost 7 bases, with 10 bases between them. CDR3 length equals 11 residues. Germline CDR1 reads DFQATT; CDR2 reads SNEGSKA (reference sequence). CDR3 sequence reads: CSVGLREKLFF. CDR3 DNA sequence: TGCAGTGTGGGGTTACGTGAAAAACTGTTTTTT.

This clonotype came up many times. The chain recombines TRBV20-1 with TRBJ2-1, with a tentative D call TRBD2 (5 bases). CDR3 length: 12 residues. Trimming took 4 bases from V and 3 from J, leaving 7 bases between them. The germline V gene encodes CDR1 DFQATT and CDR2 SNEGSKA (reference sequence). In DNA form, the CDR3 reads TGCAGTGCTACGGGGAACTACAATGAGCAGTTCTTC. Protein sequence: CSATGNYNEQFF.